Below, 23 T cell receptor beta chains from the same sample are listed, as sequenced in a study of T-cell memory formation after mild COVID-19. TCRdb recomputed calls from the 5' RACE reads with MiXCR, one row per CDR3 protein. The table shows under 50,000 distinct CDR3 sequences, with 27% occurring only once. The sequencing sample was made of PBMCs or a T cell subset sorted from them (not recorded which). Receptor source: a man between 18 and 29 years old who had mild COVID-19 (a few samples of this study predate the infection). Cell type and time point are not known.

This clonotype showed up just a few times. This chain uses TRBV5-5 with TRBJ2-7; 9 nucleotides match TRBD1. The CDR3 consists of 14 residues. Germline V gives CDR1 SGHKS, CDR2 YYEKEE (reference sequence). The V and J ends lost 4 bases and 2 bases, in that order; junction bases with no gene match: 4. The DNA for the CDR3 is TGTGCCAGCAGCGCGGGACAGGGCCCCTACGAGCAGTACTTC. It translates to CASSAGQGPYEQYF.

This clonotype turned up a few times. The chain joins TRBV5-5 to TRBJ1-5, with a possible D match to TRBD1 (5 bases). Germline V gene sequence: CDR1 SGHKS, CDR2 YYEKEE (reference sequence). The CDR3 covers 15 residues. The V end lost 1 base, the J end lost 0 bases, and 8 bases lay between the germline ends. CDR3: CASSLSDSSNQPQHF. The CDR3 DNA is TGTGCCAGCAGCTTGTCTGACAGTAGCAATCAGCCCCAGCATTTT.

This clonotype showed up many times. The chain uses TRBV6-5 and TRBJ2-7; D is uncertain. Trimming stripped 0 bases from V and 7 bases from J, with 19 bases between. CDR1 is MNHEY, CDR2 SVGAGI, per germline. The CDR3 extends over 16 amino acids. The DNA of the CDR3 is TGTGCCAGCAGTTACTCGCCCCGGACGGTGGTTACGGAGCAGTACTTC. Its translation is CASSYSPRTVVTEQYF.

The CDR3 DNA reads TGTGCCAGCAGCCCCCAAGGTGGGACAACGAACACCGGGGAGCTGTTTTTT. Its protein product is CASSPQGGTTNTGELFF. V gene TRBV7-3 combines with J gene TRBJ2-2, with D perhaps TRBD1 (6 bases). This CDR3 is 17 amino acids long. V was cut by 5 bases and J by 0 bases, with 16 bases left in between. Germline CDR1 SGHTA, CDR2 FQGTGA.

The gene calls are TRBV13 and TRBJ2-3; a weak D match, TRBD2 (5 bases). CDR3 length: 14 residues. The germline V gene has CDR1 PRHDT and CDR2 FYEKMQ (reference sequence). V was cut by 5 bases and J by 4 bases, with 13 bases left in between. The DNA of the CDR3 is TGTGCCAGCAGCCCCCCGGACTCATCAGATACGCAGTATTTT. It yields the protein CASSPPDSSDTQYF.

This chain uses TRBV6-2 or TRBV6-3 with TRBJ2-7; 12 bases are shared with TRBD2. Germline CDR1 and CDR2: MNHEY and SVGEGT. J gave up 3 bases and V 0 bases, and 0 bases lay outside the gene matches. The CDR3 is 15 residues long. CDR3 region: CASSYSTSGGYEQYF. The DNA of the CDR3 is TGTGCCAGCAGTTACTCGACTAGCGGGGGCTACGAGCAGTACTTC.

This sequence joins TRBV20-1 and TRBJ2-3; D is possibly TRBD2 (5 bases). V shed 6 bases and J shed 5 bases, with 9 bases lying between them. Germline V lookup: CDR1 DFQATT, CDR2 SNEGSKA (reference sequence). The CDR3 has 11 residues. The CDR3, as DNA: TGCAGTGCCAGACTACTAGATACGCAGTATTTT. Its translation: CSARLLDTQYF.

Only a few counts were recorded for this clonotype. The J gene is TRBJ2-7, the V gene TRBV5-1; D remains unclear. The CDR3 is made up of 11 amino acids. Germline lookup yields CDR1 SGHRS and CDR2 YFSETQ. Trimming removed 10 bases from V and 1 base from J, with 9 bases in between. The CDR3 loop is CAANWSYEQYV. The CDR3 DNA follows: TGCGCCGCCAATTGGTCCTACGAGCAGTACGTC.

This chain connects TRBV19 to TRBJ2-5; the D gene is possibly TRBD1 (5 bases). The germline gives CDR1 LNHDA, CDR2 SQIVND (reference sequence). Trimming removed 4 bases at V and 5 bases at J, with 14 bases between. The CDR3 is made up of 14 amino acids. CDR3 bases: TGTGCCAGTAGTAGGCAGGGCCGGCCGGAGACCCAGTACTTC. Its translation: CASSRQGRPETQYF.

V is TRBV5-6 and J is TRBJ2-3; 8 bases fit TRBD2. Germline trimming cut 3 bases from V and 4 bases from J; bases unmatched to any gene: 4. CDR1 and CDR2 (germline): SGHDT, YYEEEE. There are 14 residues in the CDR3. The CDR3 sequence: CASSSGGPADTQYF. CDR3 nucleotide sequence: TGTGCCAGCAGCTCGGGGGGGCCAGCAGATACGCAGTATTTT.

This clonotype turned up a few times. The chain carries TRBV4-1 and TRBJ1-6, with 8 bases matching TRBD1. The J segment lost 7 bases and the V segment lost 1 base, leaving 3 bases of the junction unmatched. The length of the CDR3 is 15 residues. CDR1 is MGHRA, CDR2 YSYEKL, per germline. Written as DNA, the CDR3 is TGCGCCAGCAGCCAAGCCCAGGGGGCAAATTCACCCCTCCACTTT. This translates into CASSQAQGANSPLHF.

In its sample, this clonotype was seen a few times. V is TRBV7-3 and J is TRBJ2-1; possibly TRBD1 or TRBD2 for D (5 bases each). This CDR3 has 12 amino acids. Germline V gives CDR1 SGHTA, CDR2 FQGTGA. V lost 5 bases and J lost 11, with 13 bases in between. This CDR3 is CASSRASGQQFF. CDR3 sequence (DNA): TGTGCCAGCAGCCGGGCGTCGGGGCAGCAGTTCTTC.

This clonotype was detected a few times. The chain couples TRBV4-3 to TRBJ2-6, with D unresolved. Trimming removed 0 bases at V and 3 bases at J, with 12 bases between. The CDR3 length is 17 residues. Germline CDR1 reads LGHNA; CDR2 reads YSLEER. The CDR3 protein is CASSQDGPFGGANVLTF. The CDR3 DNA reads TGCGCCAGCAGCCAAGATGGGCCGTTTGGTGGGGCCAACGTCCTGACTTTC.

This clonotype was found a few times. J is TRBJ1-2 and V is TRBV19, with 9 bases identical to TRBD1. This CDR3 has 14 amino acids. Per the germline V gene, CDR1 is LNHDA and CDR2 is SQIVND (reference sequence). V gave up 6 bases and J gave up 4 bases; unmatched junction bases: 6. This CDR3 reads CASRAGTGLYGYTF. CDR3 DNA: TGTGCCAGTAGGGCCGGGACAGGGCTCTATGGCTACACCTTC.

The chain links TRBV4-1 to TRBJ2-5; 8 nucleotides match TRBD1. Per the germline V gene, CDR1 is MGHRA and CDR2 is YSYEKL. With V trimmed by 1 base and J by 5 bases, 9 bases remained unmatched. The CDR3 runs to 16 residues. CDR3 in amino acids: CASSQVLGTGQETQYF. CDR3 nucleotide sequence: TGCGCCAGCAGCCAAGTCTTGGGGACAGGACAGGAGACCCAGTACTTC.

The chain employs TRBV4-2 and TRBJ2-5; TRBD2 agrees at 11 bases. The CDR3 spans 16 residues. With V trimmed by 0 bases and J by 4 bases, 4 bases remained unmatched. Germline CDR1 reads LGHNA; CDR2 reads YNFKEQ. The CDR3 spells CASSQETSGVGETQYF. For the CDR3, the DNA is TGTGCCAGCAGCCAAGAGACTAGCGGGGTTGGAGAGACCCAGTACTTC.

This clonotype was seen more than once but under ten times. The chain links TRBV9 to TRBJ2-3, with unresolved D. The CDR3 is made up of 13 amino acids. V was pared by 7 bases and J by 4 bases, with 13 bases between. CDR1 and CDR2 (germline): SGDLS, YYNGEE. The CDR3 DNA reads as TGTGCCAGCGGCCGTCGATTGGCAGATACGCAGTATTTT. Its protein is CASGRRLADTQYF.

This rearrangement joins TRBV4-3 to TRBJ2-1; a possible D gene is TRBD2 (5 bases). With 0 bases removed from V and 8 bases from J, the gap between germline ends came to 11 bases. This CDR3 is 14 amino acids long. Looked up from germline, CDR1 is LGHNA and CDR2 is YSLEER. CDR3 sequence reads: CASSQDHRGDEQFF. DNA of the CDR3: TGCGCCAGCAGCCAAGATCACCGGGGTGATGAGCAGTTCTTC.

V and J are TRBV6-5 and TRBJ1-1; D unclear. CDR3 length: 14 amino acids. Germline V gene sequence: CDR1 MNHEY, CDR2 SVGAGI. V was cut by 6 bases and J by 2 bases, with 13 bases left in between. CDR3 coding DNA: TGTGCCAGCAGCCGAGGGCGGCTAAACACTGAAGCTTTCTTT. It encodes CASSRGRLNTEAFF.

This clonotype has only a few counts. The gene calls are TRBV5-6 and TRBJ2-5; either TRBD1 or TRBD2 may supply D (5 bases each). CDR1 and CDR2 from the germline V gene are SGHDT and YYEEEE. This CDR3 is 13 amino acids long. V lost 2 bases, J lost 5 bases, and 10 bases lay in between. CDR3 nucleotide sequence: TGTGCCAGCAGCTTCGAAGGGGAGGAGACCCAGTACTTC. Translating gives CASSFEGEETQYF. The variable domain in full, with the rest retrieved from reference TRBV5-6 and TRBJ2-5, is DAGVTQSPTHLIKTRGQQVTLRCSPKSGHDTVSWYQQALGQGPQFIFQYYEEEERQRGNFPDRFSGHQFPNYSSELNVNALLLGDSALYLCASSFEGEETQYFGPGTRLLVL.

There are a few counts of this clonotype. This chain uses TRBV10-1 with TRBJ2-1, with D maybe TRBD1 (6 bases). The germline V gene has CDR1 WNHNN and CDR2 SYGVQD (reference sequence). Between the trimmed V and J ends, which lost 5 bases and 7 bases, there was a span of 15 bases. This CDR3 region has 14 residues. CDR3 bases: TGCGCCAGCAGTACAGGGACCCCTATGAATGAGCAGTTCTTC. Translated, it gives CASSTGTPMNEQFF.

This clonotype came up a few times. The CDR3 loop reads CASRFTGGPPTDTQYF. CDR3 in DNA: TGTGCCAGCAGGTTCACGGGGGGCCCTCCCACAGATACGCAGTATTTT. This chain connects TRBV7-9 to TRBJ2-3; a weak D match, TRBD2 (7 bases). CDR3 size: 16 residues. V lost 6 bases, J lost 2 bases, and 18 bases lay in between. Germline assignment: CDR1 SEHNR and CDR2 FQNEAQ (reference sequence).

J is TRBJ1-1 and V is TRBV20-1; D is perhaps TRBD1 (6 bases). V shed 3 bases and J shed 3 bases, with 11 bases lying between them. The CDR3 is 13 amino acids. The V gene's germline CDR1 is DFQATT and CDR2 SNEGSKA (reference sequence). The CDR3 loop is CSARLRQDTEAFF. Here the CDR3 DNA reads TGCAGTGCTAGGTTAAGACAGGACACTGAAGCTTTCTTT.